The following is a T cell receptor beta chain sequence with its context. The antigen remains unidentified. The TCR beta CDR3 regions underwent amplification using RNA transcripts as the source. HTBI primers were the set used in a first-round RT-PCR of the TCR CDR3. TCRdb processed the multiplex PCR reads anew with MiXCR; each CDR3 protein has one entry. The sample yields 600,000 to 650,000 distinct CDR3 sequences, around 15% seen once. The data stem from a study of T cells in Graves' hyperthyroidism and ophthalmopathy. Study conclusions and caveats: Ophthalmopathy prediction by the model preceded onset by a median about 6 months.

The CDR3 contains 15 residues. CDR1 and CDR2 (germline): SGHTS, YDEGEE. Trimming took 4 bases from V and 2 from J, leaving 16 bases between them. The specimen was blood. This receptor was identified in a woman aged 25 to 39 with Graves' hyperthyroidism. The genes are TRBV5-8 and TRBJ2-7, with D tentatively TRBD1 or TRBD2 (5 bases each). Here the CDR3 DNA reads TGTGCCAGCAGCCACACCGGGACGGCAACCTACGAGCAGTACTTC. It is translated as CASSHTGTATYEQYF.